Following are 15 T cell receptor beta chains from one sample sequenced in a study of cytomegalovirus exposure and HLA in healthy donors. PCR amplification relied on 60 Vbeta primers (plus 13 Jbeta primers). The protocol was immunoSEQ multiplex PCR, while the TCRdb copy is restricted to in-frame clones and leaves out a portion. Of some 160,000 clones detected, approximately 73% appear once; the ten largest clones hold about 4.9%. The sequenced sample consisted of PBMCs. The receptor source for this set is a young woman in good health and CMV-seropositive.

The chain couples TRBV18 to TRBJ1-4; 8 nucleotides align to TRBD1. Trimming took 5 bases from V and 0 from J; bases not matched to a gene: 5. Germline CDR1 reads KGHSH; CDR2 reads LQKENI. The CDR3 covers 16 residues. CDR3 amino acids: CASSSGQVATNEKLFF. For the CDR3, the DNA is TGTGCCAGCTCATCGGGACAGGTTGCAACTAATGAAAAACTGTTTTTT.

This chain joins TRBV30 and TRBJ1-6, with a possible D match to TRBD1 (5 bases). The V and J ends lost 3 bases and 17 bases respectively, with 14 bases between them. This CDR3 is 11 amino acids long. Germline V gene data show CDR1 as GTSNPN and CDR2 as SVGIG (reference sequence). CDR3 sequence (DNA): TGTGCCTGGAGCCTCCGGGGGAGCTTCCACTTT. Its protein product is CAWSLRGSFHF.

J is TRBJ2-2 and V is TRBV5-4; D is uncertain. Germline CDR1 SGHNT, CDR2 YYREEE (reference sequence). This CDR3 is 14 amino acids long. The germline V and J ends were trimmed by 4 bases and 6 bases, with 13 bases remaining between them. In DNA form, the CDR3 reads TGTGCCAGCAGCGGGTGGAATGCGGCCGGGGAGCTGTTTTTT. This translates into CASSGWNAAGELFF.

The rearrangement joins TRBV27 to TRBJ1-3, with D unclear. Trimming shortened V by 4 bases and J by 0 bases, and 7 bases separated the two germline ends. The CDR3 runs 14 residues. Per germline, CDR1 MNHEY and CDR2 SMNVEV (reference sequence). The chain's CDR3 is CASSSRLSGNTIYF. CDR3 coding DNA: TGTGCCAGCAGTTCGAGGCTCTCTGGAAACACCATATATTTT.

This clone was seen only a few times. This chain links TRBV27 with TRBJ1-6; perhaps TRBD1 as D (5 bases). V lost 4 bases and J lost 10, with 8 bases in between. This CDR3 has 12 amino acids. Germline V gene data show CDR1 as MNHEY and CDR2 as SMNVEV (reference sequence). CDR3: CASSWGGSPLHF. The DNA of the CDR3 is TGTGCCAGCAGTTGGGGGGGATCACCCCTCCACTTT.

V and J are TRBV14 and TRBJ2-7; a possible D gene is TRBD2 (5 bases). Trimming cost V 2 bases and J 13 bases, with 15 bases left between them. Looked up from germline, CDR1 is SGHDN and CDR2 is FVKESK. This CDR3 spans 12 amino acids. The CDR3: CASSQSSSRTYF. The CDR3 nucleotides are TGTGCCAGCAGCCAATCCTCCTCACGGACTTACTTC.

The chain joins TRBV7-2 to TRBJ2-5; TRBD2 aligns across 16 bases. The germline CDR1 and CDR2 sequences are SGHTA and FQGNSA. V was pared by 5 bases and J by 2 bases, with 2 bases of the junction left unmatched. The CDR3 loop spans 16 amino acids. The CDR3 nucleotides read TGTGCCAGCAGCGCGGGACTAGCGGGGGGGCAAGAGACCCAGTACTTC. Amino acids: CASSAGLAGGQETQYF.

The J gene is TRBJ1-5, the V gene TRBV21-1. TRBV21-1 is noted as a pseudogene. The CDR3 is 17 residues long. Written as DNA, the CDR3 is TGTGCCAGCAGCAAAGAACCGGGTCGGCCCTCCGAATCGCCCCAGCATTTT. The encoded protein is CASSKEPGRPSESPQHF.

This clone was found a few times. The chain recombines TRBV2 with TRBJ1-3; D ambiguous. V lost 4 bases and J lost 3, with 10 bases in between. The CDR3 contains 14 residues. Germline values: CDR1 SNHLY, CDR2 FYNNEI. The CDR3 sequence: CASSVDGSGNTIYF. The DNA of the CDR3 is TGTGCCAGCAGTGTAGATGGTAGTGGAAACACCATATATTTT.

The chain recombines TRBV7-6 with TRBJ2-2; D gene uncertain. The germline gives CDR1 SGHVS, CDR2 FNYEAQ. The CDR3 is made up of 16 amino acids. The V end was cut by 1 base, the J end by 0 bases, with 9 bases between. In DNA form, the CDR3 reads TGTGCCAGCAGCTTAGTACAGACGTCGAACACCGGGGAGCTGTTTTTT. Protein product: CASSLVQTSNTGELFF. The entire variable domain, with the rest obtained from reference TRBV7-6 and TRBJ2-2, is as follows: GAGVSQSPRYKVTKRGQDVALRCDPISGHVSLYWYRQALGQGPEFLTYFNYEAQQDKSGLPNDRFSAERPEGSISTLTIQRTEQRDSAMYRCASSLVQTSNTGELFFGEGSRLTVL.

The chain uses TRBV9 and TRBJ1-2, with 10 bases lining up with TRBD1. Germline loops: CDR1 SGDLS, CDR2 YYNGEE. The CDR3 is made up of 17 amino acids. V lost 4 bases and J lost 8; bases outside the gene matches: 17. The CDR3: CASSQGTGARYRRGYTF. In nucleotides, the CDR3 is TGTGCCAGCAGCCAGGGGACAGGGGCCCGGTATAGGAGGGGCTACACCTTC.

The gene calls are TRBV28 and TRBJ1-5; D gene unclear. Trimming cost V 6 bases and J 0 bases, with 6 bases left between them. Germline V CDR1 and CDR2: MDHEN, SYDVKM. The CDR3 runs to 13 residues. The CDR3 region is CASRSDSNQPQHF. Here the CDR3 DNA reads TGTGCCAGCAGGTCAGATAGCAATCAGCCCCAGCATTTT.

V is TRBV4-1 and J is TRBJ2-7; tentatively, D is TRBD1 (6 bases). CDR1 is MGHRA and CDR2 is YSYEKL in the germline V gene. V dropped 4 bases and J dropped 3 bases, with 13 bases sitting between them. The CDR3 extends over 14 amino acids. This CDR3 is CASSRIQGNYEQYF. The DNA for the CDR3 is TGCGCCAGCAGCCGAATTCAGGGGAACTACGAGCAGTACTTC.

This sequence joins TRBV19 and TRBJ2-1, with TRBD2 matching 9 bases. The CDR3 has 13 residues. Germline V gives CDR1 LNHDA, CDR2 SQIVND (reference sequence). V lost 11 bases to trimming and J lost 7 bases; unmatched junction nucleotides: 9. CDR3 sequence reads: CASLAGDTNEQFF. The CDR3 region has the DNA TGTGCCTCCTTAGCGGGGGACACGAATGAGCAGTTCTTC.

The V and J genes are TRBV2 and TRBJ2-1, with 14 bases lining up with TRBD2. The germline CDR1 and CDR2 sequences are SNHLY and FYNNEI. V was pared by 6 bases and J by 9 bases, with 7 bases of the junction left unmatched. The CDR3 consists of 15 residues. This chain's CDR3 is CASSVTSGGAGEQFF. CDR3 in DNA: TGTGCCAGCAGCGTGACTAGCGGGGGGGCGGGTGAGCAGTTCTTC. Based on the CDR3 plus reference TRBV2 and TRBJ2-1, the full variable domain is EPEVTQTPSHQVTQMGQEVILRCVPISNHLYFYWYRQILGQKVEFLVSFYNNEISEKSEIFDDQFSVERPDGSNFTLKIRSTKLEDSAMYFCASSVTSGGAGEQFFGPGTRLTVL.